This is a list of T cell receptor beta chains from one sample in a study of shared clonotypes between healthy human individuals. TCRdb's table, derived via immunoSEQ multiplex PCR, lists solely in-frame clones and lacks some. This repertoire shows about 2 million clones, roughly 94% found once; its top ten account for about 1.1%. Input material: naive CD8+ T cells sorted from blood. These receptors came from a young man in good health. The CDR3 runs from the conserved cysteine through the conserved F or W. Fields, in order: J gene, D gene, clone size, V gene, CDR3 DNA, CDR3 protein. The D gene is left open where the match is weak. Some rows mark clone size as missing; the rest say once, few, many or name a class of expanded clone.

>TRBJ2-3|-|-|TRBV5-5
TGTGCCAGCAGCTTGGACAGGTCTAGCACAGATACGCAGTATTTT
CASSLDRSSTDTQYF
>TRBJ1-2|TRBD1|-|TRBV28
TGTGCCAGCCGGGACAGGGGCAACTATGGCTACACCTTC
CASRDRGNYGYTF
>TRBJ2-3|-|-|TRBV30
TGTGCCTGGAGTGTACTCGGGGGAGGCGCAGATACGCAGTATTTT
CAWSVLGGGADTQYF
>TRBJ2-5|-|-|TRBV6-5
TGTGCCAGCAGTTACTTAGGTATCGGGGTCCGAGAGACCCAGTACTTC
CASSYLGIGVRETQYF
>TRBJ2-1|-|-|TRBV4-1
TGCGCCAGCAGCCAAGAGTGGCCTAACAATGAGCAGTTCTTC
CASSQEWPNNEQFF
>TRBJ2-5|-|-|TRBV2
TGTGCCAGCCAAGTGGGGGAAGAGACCCAGTACTTC
CASQVGEETQYF
>TRBJ2-3|TRBD1|once|TRBV19
TGTGCCAGTAGTATATCCGGGACAGGAGTTACTAGCACAGATACGCAGTATTTT
CASSISGTGVTSTDTQYF
>TRBJ1-1|-|-|TRBV27
TGTGCCAGCAAACCAGGGCCGATAACTGAAGCTTTCTTT
CASKPGPITEAFF
>TRBJ1-2|-|once|TRBV27
TGTGCCAGCACCCCCGGGCGGAGTTATGGCTACACCTTC
CASTPGRSYGYTF
>TRBJ2-5|TRBD1|-|TRBV10-1
TGCGCCAGCAGGACAGGGCCGACAGTCCAAGAGACCCAGTACTTC
CASRTGPTVQETQYF
>TRBJ1-4|-|-|TRBV7-9
TGTGCCAGCGGCATAACTACAGGGACGAATGAAAAACTGTTTTTT
CASGITTGTNEKLFF
>TRBJ1-1|-|-|TRBV19
TGTGCCAGTAGCAACGGGGCAGGGGATGAGATCACTGAAGCTTTCTTT
CASSNGAGDEITEAFF
>TRBJ2-1|TRBD2|-|TRBV6-1
TGTGCCAGCAGTGAAGGCGGGAGAGGCAATGAGCAGTTCTTC
CASSEGGRGNEQFF
>TRBJ2-2|-|-|TRBV7-6
TGTGCCAGCAGCTTATCTATCACCGGGGAGCTGTTTTTT
CASSLSITGELFF
>TRBJ2-2|-|once|TRBV21-1
TGTGCCAGCAGCTTTCCCCGGGGGGGACAGGGAAACCGAACGAACACCGGGGAGCTGTTTTTT
CASSFPRGGQGNRTNTGELFF
>TRBJ2-3|TRBD2|-|TRBV27
TGTGCCAGCAGTACGCGACTAGCGGGAGGCCAGGATACGCAGTATTTT
CASSTRLAGGQDTQYF
>TRBJ1-2|-|-|TRBV5-4
TGTGCCAGCAGCTTCGGACAGAACCCGGACTATGGCTACACCTTC
CASSFGQNPDYGYTF
>TRBJ2-7|TRBD1|-|TRBV30
TGTGCCTGGAGTGTCGGGACAGGGGGGTGGGAGCAGTACTTC
CAWSVGTGGWEQYF
>TRBJ2-3|-|-|TRBV4-1
TGCGCCAGCAGCCTGTGGACGGGCACAGATACGCAGTATTTT
CASSLWTGTDTQYF
>TRBJ2-7|-|-|TRBV5-1
TGCGCCAGCAGCTTCGAGGGGGAGCAGTACTTC
CASSFEGEQYF